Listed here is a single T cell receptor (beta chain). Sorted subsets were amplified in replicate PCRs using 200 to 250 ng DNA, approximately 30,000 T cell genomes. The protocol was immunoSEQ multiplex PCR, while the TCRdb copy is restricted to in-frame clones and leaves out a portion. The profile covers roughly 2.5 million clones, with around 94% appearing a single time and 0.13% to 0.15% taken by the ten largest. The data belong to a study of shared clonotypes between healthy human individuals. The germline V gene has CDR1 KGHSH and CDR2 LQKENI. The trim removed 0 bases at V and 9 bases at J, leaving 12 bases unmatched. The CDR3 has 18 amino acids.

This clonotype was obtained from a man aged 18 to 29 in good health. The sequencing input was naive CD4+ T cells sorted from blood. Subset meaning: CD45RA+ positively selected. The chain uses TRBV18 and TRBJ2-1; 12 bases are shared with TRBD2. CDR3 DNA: TGTGCCAGCTCACCACCGGGGTCCCTAGCGGGGGGGCACTCTGAGCAGTTCTTC. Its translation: CASSPPGSLAGGHSEQFF.